A single T cell receptor (beta chain) is shown here with its context. Its antigen is unknown. The source of the sample is a study of identical twins. General observations from the study: Invariant cells of the MAIT and iNKT types might have partly distorted the zero-insertion analyses.

All donors were healthy Caucasians. TCRdb used MiXCR to reprocess the 5' RACE reads, holding one entry per CDR3 protein. The sample holds approximately 890,000 distinct CDR3 sequences, around 12% seen once. Trimming pared 2 bases from V and 7 bases from J, leaving 8 bases between. CDR1 MNHNY and CDR2 SVGAGI come from the germline V gene (reference sequence). The CDR3 is 12 residues long. This same sample was also part of a study on yellow fever vaccine responses in identical twins.

This receptor was taken from a woman aged 18-29 years in good health. Input material: PBMCs. The J gene is TRBJ1-1, the V gene TRBV6-6; D gene uncertain. The chain's CDR3 is CASSYTGIEAFF. In DNA form, the CDR3 reads TGTGCCAGCAGTTACACTGGAATTGAAGCTTTCTTT.